A single sample is the source of the 31 T cell receptor beta chains below, sequenced in a study of post-analysis software for immune sequencing data. Study outcomes and limitations: In patients, roughly five TRBV segments were more frequent than in controls, with TRBV5-6, TRBV5-1 and TRBV20-1 among them.

Carried by the TCR beta cDNA libraries were unique molecular identifiers. Each CDR3 protein gets one entry after TCRdb re-called the PCR reads with MiXCR. The repertoire includes about 210,000 distinct CDR3 sequences, 29% of them detected once, and roughly 3.4% sits in the top ten. For these TCRs, the target antigens are not known. Input material: blood. All receptors come from a girl under 18 with multiple sclerosis.

The genes are TRBV5-1 and TRBJ2-7; 8 bases map to TRBD1. The germline V gene encodes CDR1 SGHRS and CDR2 YFSETQ. The CDR3 is 14 residues long. V shed 3 bases and J 5 bases; nucleotides not matched to a gene: 7. The CDR3 reads CASSSRTGFHEQYF. The DNA of the CDR3 is TGCGCCAGCAGCTCACGGACAGGGTTCCACGAGCAGTACTTC. The variable domain in full, with the rest retrieved from reference TRBV5-1 and TRBJ2-7, is KAGVTQTPRYLIKTRGQQVTLSCSPISGHRSVSWYQQTPGQGLQFLFEYFSETQRNKGNFPGRFSGRQFSNSRSEMNVSTLELGDSALYLCASSSRTGFHEQYFGPGTRLTVT.

There are many counts of this clonotype. The rearrangement links TRBV4-2 to TRBJ2-7, with 8 bases that match TRBD1. The ends lost 4 bases at V and 2 bases at J; junction bases unmatched: 10. The CDR3 loop spans 16 amino acids. The V gene's germline CDR1 is LGHNA and CDR2 YNFKEQ. CDR3 sequence: CASSPIGQGTAYEQYF. CDR3 nucleotides: TGTGCCAGCAGCCCGATTGGACAGGGAACGGCCTACGAGCAGTACTTC.

The rearrangement joins TRBV20-1 to TRBJ1-5, with 9 bases lining up with TRBD1. Trimming removed 5 bases from V and 6 bases from J; junction bases left unmatched: 8. The CDR3 has 14 amino acids. From germline, CDR1 is DFQATT and CDR2 SNEGSKA (reference sequence). For the CDR3, the DNA is TGCAGTGCTGGCCGGGACAGGGAAAGTCAGCCCCAGCATTTT. Protein sequence: CSAGRDRESQPQHF.

This clonotype was seen ten or more times. The chain employs TRBV29-1 and TRBJ1-1, with D possibly being TRBD1 (5 bases). Trimming removed 7 bases from V and 5 bases from J, with 14 bases in between. Germline V lookup: CDR1 SQVTM, CDR2 ANQGSEA. The CDR3 loop spans 12 amino acids. CDR3 protein: CSGRPGGTEAFF. As DNA, the CDR3 is TGCAGCGGACGACCTGGGGGGACTGAAGCTTTCTTT. Drawing the rest from reference TRBV29-1 and TRBJ1-1, the complete variable domain is SAVISQKPSRDICQRGTSLTIQCQVDSQVTMMFWYRQQPGQSLTLIATANQGSEATYESGFVIDKFPISRPNLTFSTLTVSNMSPEDSSIYLCSGRPGGTEAFFGQGTRLTVV.

This clonotype came up many times. The chain uses TRBV4-1 and TRBJ2-4; 7 bases are a match to TRBD2. V lost 0 bases and J lost 9; bases outside the gene matches: 5. Germline V CDR1 and CDR2: MGHRA, YSYEKL. The CDR3 spans 14 residues. CDR3 nucleotide sequence: TGCGCCAGCAGCCAAGATTCGACTAGCTTCATTCAGTACTTC. Amino acid sequence: CASSQDSTSFIQYF.

The chain uses TRBV18 and TRBJ2-7, with a tentative D call TRBD2 (6 bases). From germline, CDR1 is KGHSH and CDR2 LQKENI. V dropped 6 bases and J dropped 0 bases, with 12 bases sitting between them. The CDR3 loop spans 14 amino acids. Here the CDR3 reads CASSTGTSSYEQYF. Written as DNA, the CDR3 is TGTGCCAGCTCTACCGGGACTTCCTCCTACGAGCAGTACTTC.

This clonotype came up many times. The V gene is TRBV5-1, the J gene TRBJ2-5; a weak D match, TRBD1 (5 bases). Trimming shortened V by 0 bases and J by 4 bases, and 7 bases separated the two germline ends. The CDR3 is made up of 13 amino acids. Germline V gene lookup returns CDR1 SGHRS and CDR2 YFSETQ. The CDR3 reads CASSLVQGETQYF. The CDR3 coding sequence is TGCGCCAGCAGCTTGGTTCAGGGAGAGACCCAGTACTTC.

V and J are TRBV5-1 and TRBJ2-7; D might be TRBD2 (5 bases). Between the trimmed V and J ends, which lost 5 bases and 4 bases, there was a span of 7 bases. Germline CDR1 reads SGHRS; CDR2 reads YFSETQ. CDR3 size: 11 residues. The CDR3 loop reads CASRREYEQYF. CDR3 nucleotides: TGCGCCAGCAGAAGGGAGTACGAGCAGTACTTC.

This clonotype occurred once. The genes are TRBV18 and TRBJ1-1; D unresolved. CDR3 length: 13 amino acids. Trimming shortened V by 5 bases and J by 1 base, and 8 bases separated the two germline ends. Germline V gene lookup returns CDR1 KGHSH and CDR2 LQKENI. CDR3: CASSILKNTEAFF. The CDR3 DNA reads TGTGCCAGCTCAATTCTAAAGAACACTGAAGCTTTCTTT.

This clonotype was recorded many times. The V call is TRBV5-4, the J call TRBJ1-2; 7 nucleotides line up with TRBD1. V shed 4 bases and J 4 bases; nucleotides not matched to a gene: 4. The CDR3 covers 13 residues. The germline CDR1 and CDR2 sequences are SGHNT and YYREEE (reference sequence). The CDR3 DNA reads as TGTGCCAGCAGCCCGGACAGGTTCTATGGCTACACCTTC. Translated, it gives CASSPDRFYGYTF. Combining the CDR3 with reference TRBV5-4 and TRBJ1-2 gives the whole variable domain ETGVTQSPTHLIKTRGQQVTLRCSSQSGHNTVSWYQQALGQGPQFIFQYYREEENGRGNFPPRFSGLQFPNYSSELNVNALELDDSALYLCASSPDRFYGYTFGSGTRLTVV.

The J gene is TRBJ2-1, the V gene TRBV5-6; weak D call: TRBD2 (6 bases). The CDR3 runs to 11 residues. Trimming took 3 bases from V and 11 from J, leaving 9 bases between them. Germline CDR1 SGHDT, CDR2 YYEEEE. The CDR3 coding sequence is TGTGCCAGCAGCTGGGGGGTGCAGCAGTTCTTC. Translating gives CASSWGVQQFF. Supplemented by reference TRBV5-6 and TRBJ2-1, the full variable domain reads DAGVTQSPTHLIKTRGQQVTLRCSPKSGHDTVSWYQQALGQGPQFIFQYYEEEERQRGNFPDRFSGHQFPNYSSELNVNALLLGDSALYLCASSWGVQQFFGPGTRLTVL.

V is TRBV20-1 and J is TRBJ2-7; a weak D match, TRBD1 (5 bases). Germline CDR1 DFQATT, CDR2 SNEGSKA (reference sequence). Between the trimmed V and J ends, which lost 2 bases and 2 bases, there was a span of 10 bases. This CDR3 is built from 13 residues. In DNA, the CDR3 is TGCAGTGCTAGATGGGGCAGGGCCTACGAGCAGTACTTC. Protein: CSARWGRAYEQYF.

This clonotype was seen ten or more times. This chain uses TRBV21-1 with TRBJ2-7; TRBD1, the table's D call, lacks a check against the DNA. TRBV21-1 is listed as a pseudogene. This CDR3 contains 16 residues. CDR3 sequence: CASSKSSGTCSYEQYF. DNA of the CDR3: TGTGCCAGCAGCAAATCCTCCGGGACCTGCTCCTACGAGCAGTACTTC.

This clonotype was recorded many times. The chain combines TRBV29-1 with TRBJ2-7; 9 nucleotides match TRBD1. The CDR3 is made up of 16 amino acids. Looked up from germline, CDR1 is SQVTM and CDR2 is ANQGSEA. V was pared by 3 bases and J by 2 bases, with 11 bases of the junction left unmatched. The CDR3 DNA follows: TGCAGCGTTGAGCCGGGACAGGGTGGTCCTCCCTACGAGCAGTACTTC. This translates into CSVEPGQGGPPYEQYF.

Concerning this clonotype: A read error is possible here, since a much larger clone lies one base away. The rearrangement joins TRBV5-6 to TRBJ2-7; tentative D call: TRBD2 (7 bases). In germline, CDR1 is SGHDT, CDR2 YYEEEE. Trimming shortened V by 1 base and J by 6 bases, and 14 bases separated the two germline ends. There are 14 residues in the CDR3. The CDR3 coding sequence is TGTGCCAGCAGCTTGAGATCACGGGGGGCCGAGCAGTACGTC. Protein product: CASSLRSRGAEQYV.

This clonotype appeared many times. The genes are TRBV29-1 and TRBJ2-1, with 12 positions matching TRBD2. Germline CDR1 reads SQVTM; CDR2 reads ANQGSEA. This CDR3 has 13 residues. With V trimmed by 7 bases and J by 5 bases, 3 bases remained unmatched. The CDR3 is CSGRTSGNNEQFF. The CDR3 region has the DNA TGCAGCGGACGGACTAGCGGGAACAATGAGCAGTTCTTC.

This clonotype was found once. V is TRBV27 and J is TRBJ2-7; a weak D match, TRBD1 (7 bases). This CDR3 region has 15 residues. Germline values: CDR1 MNHEY, CDR2 SMNVEV (reference sequence). V was shortened by 4 bases and J by 7 bases, with 20 bases between the two germline ends. CDR3 sequence: CASSSWQGGPNEQYF. The DNA of the CDR3 is TGTGCCAGCAGTTCCTGGCAGGGGGGCCCCAATGAGCAGTACTTC.

The chain carries TRBV29-1 and TRBJ1-1; 9 bases are shared with TRBD1. The CDR3 is 16 amino acids. The ends lost 2 bases at V and 0 bases at J; junction bases unmatched: 7. Germline V lookup: CDR1 SQVTM, CDR2 ANQGSEA. The CDR3 region is CSVEWGQGPLNTEAFF. CDR3 nucleotides: TGCAGCGTTGAATGGGGACAGGGACCGCTGAACACTGAAGCTTTCTTT.

V is TRBV6-6 and J is TRBJ2-1, with D uncertain. V lost 5 bases and J 7 bases, leaving 12 bases between the germline ends. The CDR3 consists of 13 residues. Per the germline V gene, CDR1 is MNHNY and CDR2 is SVGAGI (reference sequence). The CDR3 protein is CASSGDRVNEQFF. CDR3 DNA: TGTGCCAGCAGTGGCGACCGAGTTAATGAGCAGTTCTTC.

This clonotype was seen ten or more times. The chain couples TRBV20-1 to TRBJ2-3; D possibly matches TRBD1 or TRBD2 (5 bases each). This CDR3 comprises 14 residues. CDR1 and CDR2 from the germline V gene are DFQATT and SNEGSKA (reference sequence). Trimming cost V 6 bases and J 4 bases, with 17 bases left between them. The CDR3 region is CSARNRVGADTQYF. CDR3 nucleotide sequence: TGCAGTGCGAGGAATAGGGTGGGGGCAGATACGCAGTATTTT.

This clonotype was counted ten times or more. V usage is TRBV12-3 or TRBV12-4 and J usage is TRBJ2-5; D may be TRBD1 (5 bases). The CDR3 length is 13 residues. The V and J ends lost 5 bases and 3 bases respectively, with 10 bases between them. The CDR3 DNA reads TGTGCCAGCAGTCCGGACATCGAAGAGACCCAGTACTTC. This gives the protein CASSPDIEETQYF.

The V and J genes are TRBV6-1 and TRBJ2-1; D tentatively fits TRBD1 or TRBD2 (5 bases each). V dropped 6 bases and J dropped 0 bases, with 15 bases sitting between them. The CDR3 is made up of 16 amino acids. CDR1 and CDR2 (germline): MNHNS, SASEGT. The CDR3 DNA follows: TGTGCCAGCAGGCTCGGGACGGTTAGCTCCTACAATGAGCAGTTCTTC. Translated: CASRLGTVSSYNEQFF.

This clonotype was picked up a small number of times. The chain combines TRBV29-1 with TRBJ1-1; D is uncertain. The germline V and J ends were trimmed by 5 bases and 3 bases, with 10 bases remaining between them. The germline V gene encodes CDR1 SQVTM and CDR2 ANQGSEA. The CDR3 sequence is 12 residues long. CDR3 in DNA: TGCAGCGTTACGGAAATGGACACTGAAGCTTTCTTT. Translation: CSVTEMDTEAFF.

This clonotype was counted many times. The CDR3 sequence: CASSFQENSYEQYF. Written as DNA, the CDR3 is TGTGCCAGCAGTTTTCAAGAGAACTCCTACGAGCAGTACTTC. The chain links TRBV27 to TRBJ2-7; D unclear. The CDR3 has 14 residues. Trimming cost V 3 bases and J 0 bases, with 9 bases left between them. Germline assignment: CDR1 MNHEY and CDR2 SMNVEV (reference sequence).

DNA of the CDR3: TGTGCCAGCAGCCCGCGAACCGACGGTACCCATGGGACCCAGTACTTC. It specifies CASSPRTDGTHGTQYF. This chain connects TRBV7-2 to TRBJ2-7; D is unresolved. The J call may be in error: the DNA end matches TRBJ2-5 better. Germline V gene lookup returns CDR1 SGHTA and CDR2 FQGNSA. This CDR3 comprises 16 residues.

This clonotype was recorded a few times. The chain couples TRBV21-1 to TRBJ1-2; TRBD1 was called by the table and not checked on the DNA. TRBV21-1 is an annotated pseudogene. This CDR3 is built from 12 residues. The CDR3 region has the DNA TGTGCCAGCGGAGGACAGGGGGATGGCTACACCTTC. It specifies CASGGQGDGYTF.

The chain recombines TRBV20-1 with TRBJ2-4, with 7 positions matching TRBD2. CDR3 length: 14 amino acids. With V trimmed by 6 bases and J by 6 bases, 11 bases remained unmatched. Germline assignment: CDR1 DFQATT and CDR2 SNEGSKA (reference sequence). The CDR3 nucleotides are TGCAGTGCAAGCAGGGAGGGACGGTTAAACATTCAGTACTTC. This encodes CSASREGRLNIQYF.

The table lists this clonotype with many counts. This chain joins TRBV25-1 and TRBJ2-2; 8 bases fit TRBD2. The CDR3 spans 17 residues. Germline assignment: CDR1 MGHDK and CDR2 SYGVNS. V lost 1 base and J lost 1; bases outside the gene matches: 5. This chain's CDR3 is CASSELGRGENTGELFF. DNA for the CDR3: TGTGCCAGCAGTGAATTAGGGCGGGGGGAGAACACCGGGGAGCTGTTTTTT.

This chain connects TRBV29-1 to TRBJ2-7; D is perhaps TRBD1 (5 bases). Trimming removed 3 bases from V and 2 bases from J, with 14 bases in between. Per the germline V gene, CDR1 is SQVTM and CDR2 is ANQGSEA. The CDR3 consists of 14 residues. The CDR3 sequence: CSVDADSSPYEQYF. In nucleotides, the CDR3 is TGCAGCGTTGACGCCGACAGCTCACCCTACGAGCAGTACTTC.

This clonotype was detected only a few times. The CDR3 region has the DNA TGTGCCACCAGTGATTTTAGGGGAGGGGAGGGTAATGCTAACTATGGCTACACCTTC. Residues: CATSDFRGGEGNANYGYTF. The V gene is TRBV24-1, the J gene TRBJ1-2, with D possibly being TRBD1 (5 bases). This CDR3 spans 19 amino acids. V lost 1 base, J lost 0 bases, and 20 bases lay in between. Germline V gene lookup returns CDR1 KGHDR and CDR2 SFDVKD.

The J gene is TRBJ2-1, the V gene TRBV7-3, with D perhaps matching TRBD1 (5 bases). CDR1 is SGHTA and CDR2 is FQGTGA in the germline V gene. There are 13 residues in the CDR3. V was pared by 3 bases and J by 3 bases, with 6 bases between. CDR3 residues: CASSFDSYNEQFF. DNA for the CDR3: TGTGCCAGCAGCTTCGACAGCTACAATGAGCAGTTCTTC.